Listed here is a single TCR beta chain. The data are from a study of blood T cell repertoires in COVID-19. Background on the study: The study drew acute and convalescent COVID-19 samples from the United States, Italy and Spain.

As processed by the authors: Amplification with reference gene primers provided the estimates of nucleated cell counts. The assay was immunoSEQ multiplex PCR, and TCRdb's table has in-frame clones only and misses some. V and J calls and clone size come straight from that table; D and trimming were deduced from the DNA. The data show about 290,000 clones, 89% seen once. The CDR3 has 15 residues. CDR1 is LGHDT and CDR2 is YNNKEL in the germline V gene (reference sequence). With V trimmed by 4 bases and J by 2 bases, 4 bases remained unmatched. Source material: peripheral blood. The J gene is TRBJ2-1, the V gene TRBV3-1 (or the pseudogene TRBV3-2); TRBD2 matches at 8 bases. The clonotype originates from a woman in her forties who had recovered from COVID-19. CDR3 coding DNA: TGTGCCAGCAGCCCGGGACTAGGGCCCTACAATGAGCAGTTCTTC. Protein product: CASSPGLGPYNEQFF.